These 17 T cell receptor beta chains came from one sample sequenced in a study of blood T cell repertoires in COVID-19. The repertoire was sequenced with immunoSEQ multiplex PCR; TCRdb's copy has only in-frame clones and lacks some. The table includes 56,000 or so clones, 84% detected once. Input material: peripheral blood. The source of these receptors is a man aged 50 to 59 with acute or convalescent COVID-19.

V usage is TRBV5-4 and J usage is TRBJ2-1; 11 bases match TRBD2. V shed 0 bases and J 8 bases; nucleotides not matched to a gene: 4. The CDR3 consists of 15 residues. The germline gives CDR1 SGHNT, CDR2 YYREEE (reference sequence). The CDR3 DNA follows: TGTGCCAGCAGCTTGGTTAGCGGGAGGGTTGATGAGCAGTTCTTC. Translated: CASSLVSGRVDEQFF.

The rearrangement uses TRBV5-1 and TRBJ2-7; D may be TRBD1 (6 bases). This CDR3 has 17 amino acids. CDR1 and CDR2 (germline): SGHRS, YFSETQ. V gave up 4 bases and J gave up 3 bases, with 23 bases separating them. The CDR3, as DNA: TGCGCCAGCAGCCGAGAACCAGGGACAAACGGATTCTACGAGCAGTACTTC. Protein sequence: CASSREPGTNGFYEQYF.

This chain uses TRBV18 with TRBJ2-7; TRBD2 matches 10 bases. CDR1 KGHSH and CDR2 LQKENI come from the germline V gene. CDR3 size: 17 residues. V was pared by 2 bases and J by 0 bases, with 7 bases of the junction left unmatched. CDR3 sequence: CASSPLEAGGSSYEQYF. DNA for the CDR3: TGTGCCAGCTCACCATTGGAAGCGGGAGGGAGCTCCTACGAGCAGTACTTC.

The rearrangement links TRBV5-4 to TRBJ1-2; D call uncertain. Germline CDR1 SGHNT, CDR2 YYREEE (reference sequence). The length of the CDR3 is 16 residues. V lost 2 bases, J lost 8 bases, and 22 bases lay in between. CDR3: CASSFSGLGIPLGYTF. The CDR3, as DNA: TGTGCCAGCAGCTTCAGCGGGTTGGGAATCCCCCTGGGCTACACCTTC.

This chain joins TRBV7-8 and TRBJ1-1; the match to TRBD1 covers 8 bases. Germline CDR1 reads SGHVS; CDR2 reads FQNEAQ. The junction had 7 bases not matched to a gene; V was cut back by 5 bases and J by 5 bases. The CDR3 is 14 amino acids. The CDR3: CASSPTGVITEAFF. CDR3 nucleotide sequence: TGTGCCAGCAGCCCGACAGGGGTAATAACTGAAGCTTTCTTT.

This clone was observed once. This chain connects TRBV13 to TRBJ2-5; 7 positions agree with TRBD1. The CDR3 loop spans 15 amino acids. CDR1 is PRHDT and CDR2 is FYEKMQ in the germline V gene (reference sequence). The J segment lost 5 bases and the V segment lost 5 bases, leaving 11 bases of the junction unmatched. The CDR3 region is CASSARQGDRETQYF. In DNA form, the CDR3 reads TGTGCCAGCAGCGCAAGACAGGGCGATAGGGAGACCCAGTACTTC. The full variable domain, in which reference TRBV13 and TRBJ2-5 provide the parts outside the CDR3, is AAGVIQSPRHLIKEKRETATLKCYPIPRHDTVYWYQQGPGQDPQFLISFYEKMQSDKGSIPDRFSAQQFSDYHSELNMSSLELGDSALYFCASSARQGDRETQYFGPGTRLLVL.

This clone was observed a few times. V and J are TRBV6-1 and TRBJ2-3, with 9 bases lining up with TRBD2. V lost 2 bases and J lost 0; bases outside the gene matches: 3. Germline-derived CDR1 and CDR2 are MNHNS and SASEGT. This CDR3 region has 16 residues. This CDR3 is CASSEISGGSTDTQYF. The DNA of the CDR3 is TGTGCCAGCAGTGAAATTAGCGGGGGAAGCACAGATACGCAGTATTTT.

V usage is TRBV9 and J usage is TRBJ2-7; TRBD2 agrees at 7 bases. The CDR3 length is 16 residues. The V gene's germline CDR1 is SGDLS and CDR2 YYNGEE. The trim removed 0 bases at V and 6 bases at J, leaving 12 bases unmatched. CDR3 nucleotides: TGTGCCAGCAGCGTAGATACGGGGGGTACTTCGTTCGAGCAGTACTTC. Encoded protein: CASSVDTGGTSFEQYF.

This sequence joins TRBV7-9 and TRBJ2-3; 10 bases line up with TRBD2. CDR1 and CDR2 (germline): SEHNR, FQNEAQ (reference sequence). Unmatched junction bases numbered 6, after V lost 1 base and J lost 5 bases. This CDR3 contains 16 residues. The CDR3 bases are TGTGCCAGCAGCTTAGATCTAGCGGGGGCGGTAGATACGCAGTATTTT. The encoded protein is CASSLDLAGAVDTQYF.

The rearrangement uses TRBV4-1 and TRBJ2-1, with D possibly matching TRBD1 (6 bases). Germline CDR1 is MGHRA and CDR2 is YSYEKL. Trimming shortened V by 0 bases and J by 3 bases, and 12 bases separated the two germline ends. The CDR3 contains 16 residues. Written as DNA, the CDR3 is TGCGCCAGCAGCCAAGATTGGGGGCAGGACTACAATGAGCAGTTCTTC. Its protein product is CASSQDWGQDYNEQFF.

The V and J genes are TRBV13 and TRBJ2-7, with 11 bases that match TRBD2. Trimming cost V 5 bases and J 3 bases; bases outside gene matches: 9. Germline CDR1 reads PRHDT; CDR2 reads FYEKMQ (reference sequence). This CDR3 region has 16 residues. The CDR3 DNA reads as TGTGCCAGCAGCGCACTAGCGGGAGAGAGGAACTACGAGCAGTACTTC. Translation gives CASSALAGERNYEQYF.

This clone was seen once. The genes are TRBV5-1 and TRBJ1-1, with D possibly TRBD1 on 6 matching bases. The CDR3 has 14 residues. The V gene lost 4 bases and the J gene lost 1 base, with 11 bases spanning the gap. CDR1 and CDR2 from the germline V gene are SGHRS and YFSETQ. This CDR3 reads CASSPQTGNTEAFF. CDR3 sequence (DNA): TGCGCCAGCAGCCCTCAGACAGGGAACACTGAAGCTTTCTTT. Variable domain in full (rest from reference TRBV5-1 and TRBJ1-1): KAGVTQTPRYLIKTRGQQVTLSCSPISGHRSVSWYQQTPGQGLQFLFEYFSETQRNKGNFPGRFSGRQFSNSRSEMNVSTLELGDSALYLCASSPQTGNTEAFFGQGTRLTVV.

The V call is TRBV18, the J call TRBJ2-4, with D perhaps TRBD1 (6 bases). The CDR3 is 16 amino acids. Germline-derived CDR1 and CDR2 are KGHSH and LQKENI. Deletions cut 1 base from V and 7 bases from J, with 17 bases between. The CDR3 region is CASSPRTAPFENIQYF. In DNA form, the CDR3 reads TGTGCCAGCTCACCACGGACAGCTCCTTTTGAGAACATTCAGTACTTC. The full variable domain, with the rest looked up from reference TRBV18 and TRBJ2-4, is NAGVMQNPRHLVRRRGQEARLRCSPMKGHSHVYWYRQLPEEGLKFMVYLQKENIIDESGMPKERFSAEFPKEGPSILRIQQVVRGDSAAYFCASSPRTAPFENIQYFGAGTRLSVL.

This chain connects TRBV6-5 to TRBJ1-1; tentative D call: TRBD1 (5 bases). Germline V gene lookup returns CDR1 MNHEY and CDR2 SVGAGI. The CDR3 sequence is 15 residues long. Trimming stripped 5 bases from V and 0 bases from J, with 13 bases between. The CDR3 sequence is CASSPTGRMNTEAFF. The CDR3 DNA reads TGTGCCAGCAGTCCTACAGGACGCATGAACACTGAAGCTTTCTTT.

This clone has just a few counts. V is TRBV5-8 and J is TRBJ1-1, with a weak D call TRBD1 (5 bases). Germline V gene sequence: CDR1 SGHTS, CDR2 YDEGEE. The CDR3 runs 16 residues. V shed 0 bases and J shed 0 bases, with 12 bases lying between them. This chain's CDR3 is CASSLAWGLLNTEAFF. CDR3 in DNA: TGTGCCAGCAGCTTGGCTTGGGGACTCCTGAACACTGAAGCTTTCTTT.

This clone is a singleton in its sample. This sequence joins TRBV7-9 and TRBJ2-3; 15 bases are shared with TRBD2. Looked up from germline, CDR1 is SEHNR and CDR2 is FQNEAQ (reference sequence). The CDR3 is 17 residues long. Trimming removed 0 bases from V and 4 bases from J; junction bases left unmatched: 2. The CDR3 DNA is TGTGCCAGCAGCTTAGCAGGGACTAGCGGGAGGCCAGATACGCAGTATTTT. Residues: CASSLAGTSGRPDTQYF.

This sequence joins TRBV28 and TRBJ2-7; D is undetermined. Trimming cost V 6 bases and J 4 bases, with 16 bases left between them. This CDR3 region has 14 residues. CDR1 is MDHEN and CDR2 is SYDVKM in the germline V gene. This CDR3 is CASRTPRIRYEQYF. CDR3 DNA: TGTGCCAGCAGGACCCCTAGAATTCGGTACGAGCAGTACTTC.